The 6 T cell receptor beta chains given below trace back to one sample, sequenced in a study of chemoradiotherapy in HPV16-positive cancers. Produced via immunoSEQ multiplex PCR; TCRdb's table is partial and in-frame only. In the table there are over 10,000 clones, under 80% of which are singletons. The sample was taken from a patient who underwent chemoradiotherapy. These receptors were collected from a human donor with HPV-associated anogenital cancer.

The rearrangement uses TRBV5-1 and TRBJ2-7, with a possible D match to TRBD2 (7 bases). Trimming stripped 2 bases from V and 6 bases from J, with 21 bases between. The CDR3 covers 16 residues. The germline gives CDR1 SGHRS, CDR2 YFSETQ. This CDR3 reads CASSFTGGSFFVEQYF. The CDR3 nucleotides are TGCGCCAGCAGCTTTACGGGGGGCTCGTTCTTTGTCGAGCAGTACTTC. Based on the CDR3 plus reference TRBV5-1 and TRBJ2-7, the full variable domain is KAGVTQTPRYLIKTRGQQVTLSCSPISGHRSVSWYQQTPGQGLQFLFEYFSETQRNKGNFPGRFSGRQFSNSRSEMNVSTLELGDSALYLCASSFTGGSFFVEQYFGPGTRLTVT.

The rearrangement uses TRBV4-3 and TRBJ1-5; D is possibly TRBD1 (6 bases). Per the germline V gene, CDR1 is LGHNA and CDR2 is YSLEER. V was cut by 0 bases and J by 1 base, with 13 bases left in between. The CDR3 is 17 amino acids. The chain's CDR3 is CASSQDWAGASNQPQHF. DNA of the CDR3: TGCGCCAGCAGCCAAGATTGGGCAGGGGCCAGCAATCAGCCCCAGCATTTT.

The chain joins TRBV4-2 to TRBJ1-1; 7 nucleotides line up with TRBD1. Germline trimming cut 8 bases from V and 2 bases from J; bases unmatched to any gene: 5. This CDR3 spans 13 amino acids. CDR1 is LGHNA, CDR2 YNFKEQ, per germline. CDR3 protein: CASQDRDNTEAFF. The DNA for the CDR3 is TGTGCCAGCCAAGACAGGGACAACACTGAAGCTTTCTTT.

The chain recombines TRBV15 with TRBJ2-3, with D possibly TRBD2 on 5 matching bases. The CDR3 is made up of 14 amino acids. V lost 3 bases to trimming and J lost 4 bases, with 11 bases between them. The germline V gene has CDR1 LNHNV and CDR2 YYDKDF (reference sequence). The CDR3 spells CATSRLPEADTQYF. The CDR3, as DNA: TGTGCCACCAGCAGGTTACCGGAGGCAGATACGCAGTATTTT.

The CDR3 is CAWSVQQGALEKLFF. The DNA for the CDR3 is TGTGCCTGGAGTGTACAACAGGGGGCTTTGGAAAAACTGTTTTTT. J is TRBJ1-4 and V is TRBV30; 9 positions match TRBD1. Germline V gene data show CDR1 as GTSNPN and CDR2 as SVGIG (reference sequence). The CDR3 runs 15 residues. Trimming at V came to 0 bases and at J to 8 bases, leaving 7 bases not matched to a gene.

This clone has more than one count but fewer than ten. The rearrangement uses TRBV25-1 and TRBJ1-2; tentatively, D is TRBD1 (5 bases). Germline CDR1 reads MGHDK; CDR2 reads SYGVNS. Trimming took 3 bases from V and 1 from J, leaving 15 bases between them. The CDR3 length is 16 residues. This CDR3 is CASSDDGRGLNYGYTF. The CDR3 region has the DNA TGTGCCAGCAGTGATGACGGAAGGGGACTTAACTATGGCTACACCTTC.